This TCR beta chain was sequenced in a study of CD8 T cells in Susac syndrome. The wider study: At blood draw, Susac syndrome patients were therapy-naive, on corticosteroids, or on intravenous immunoglobulin alone.

Whole-study results and caveats: The study admitted that it had a relatively small number of individuals in its TCR sequencing and HLA analysis.

Germline loops: CDR1 LNHDA, CDR2 SQIVND (reference sequence). This CDR3 contains 15 residues. The junction had 5 bases not matched to a gene; V was cut back by 2 bases and J by 3 bases. Reverse transcription of about 0.5 to 1 ug RNA was carried out with random hexamers. Amplification of TCR beta CDR3 used immunoSEQ multiplex PCR across 54 Vbeta and 13 Jbeta. A single record per CDR3 protein comes from TCRdb applying MiXCR to the immunoSEQ multiplex PCR reads. The table lists about 110,000 distinct CDR3 sequences, around 94% of them singletons. In the case of this clonotype: The antigen is undetermined.

Sequenced sample: CD8+ T cells from PBMCs. The chain recombines TRBV19 with TRBJ2-7; 9 bases fit TRBD1. The TCR sequence derives from a human donor with Susac syndrome. DNA of the CDR3: TGTGCCAGTAGTATAAAGGGACAGGGTGGCTACGAGCAGTACTTC. Amino acids: CASSIKGQGGYEQYF.